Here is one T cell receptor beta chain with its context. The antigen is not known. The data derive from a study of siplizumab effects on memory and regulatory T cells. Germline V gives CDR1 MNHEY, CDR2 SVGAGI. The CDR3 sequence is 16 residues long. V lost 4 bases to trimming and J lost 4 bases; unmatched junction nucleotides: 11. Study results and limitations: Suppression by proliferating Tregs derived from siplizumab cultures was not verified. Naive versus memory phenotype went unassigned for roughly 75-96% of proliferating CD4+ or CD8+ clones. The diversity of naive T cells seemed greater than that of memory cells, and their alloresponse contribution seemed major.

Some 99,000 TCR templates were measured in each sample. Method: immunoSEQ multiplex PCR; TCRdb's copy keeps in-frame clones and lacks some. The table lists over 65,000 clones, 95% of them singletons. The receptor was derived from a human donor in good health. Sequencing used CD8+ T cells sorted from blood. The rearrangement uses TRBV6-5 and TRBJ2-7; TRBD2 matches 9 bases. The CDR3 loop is CASSFFPASGMYEQYF. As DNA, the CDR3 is TGTGCCAGCAGTTTTTTTCCGGCTAGCGGGATGTACGAGCAGTACTTC.